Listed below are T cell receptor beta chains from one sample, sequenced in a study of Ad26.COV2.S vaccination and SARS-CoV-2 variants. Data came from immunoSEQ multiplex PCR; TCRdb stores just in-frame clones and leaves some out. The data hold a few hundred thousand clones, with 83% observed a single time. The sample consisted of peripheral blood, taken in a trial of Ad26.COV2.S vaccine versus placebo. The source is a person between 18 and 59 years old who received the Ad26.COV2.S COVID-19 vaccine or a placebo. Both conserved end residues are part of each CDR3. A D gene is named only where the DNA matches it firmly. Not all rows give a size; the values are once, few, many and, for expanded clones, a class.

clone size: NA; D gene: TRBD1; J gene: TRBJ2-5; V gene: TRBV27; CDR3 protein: CASSGPGQGRERQETQYF; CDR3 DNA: TGTGCCAGCAGTGGGCCTGGACAGGGGAGGGAAAGACAAGAGACCCAGTACTTC
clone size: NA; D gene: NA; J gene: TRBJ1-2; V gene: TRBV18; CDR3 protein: CASSPFSINYGYTF; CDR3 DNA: TGTGCCAGCTCACCTTTTTCGATCAACTATGGCTACACCTTC
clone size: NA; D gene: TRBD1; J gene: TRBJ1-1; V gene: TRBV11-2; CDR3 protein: CASSTQGTEAFF; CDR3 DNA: TGTGCCAGCAGCACACAGGGGACTGAAGCTTTCTTT
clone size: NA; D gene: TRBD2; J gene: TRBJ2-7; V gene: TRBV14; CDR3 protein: CASSRTSEQYF; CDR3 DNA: TGTGCCAGCAGTCGGACTAGCGAGCAGTACTTC
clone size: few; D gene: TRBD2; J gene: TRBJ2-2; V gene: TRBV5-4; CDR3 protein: CASGFPPGTSAGELFF; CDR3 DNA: TGTGCCAGCGGATTCCCCCCCGGGACTAGTGCCGGGGAGCTGTTTTTT
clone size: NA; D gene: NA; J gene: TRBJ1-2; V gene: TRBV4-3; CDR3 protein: CASSQRWEGGGYGYTF; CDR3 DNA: TGCGCCAGCAGCCAAAGATGGGAGGGAGGGGGTTATGGCTACACCTTC
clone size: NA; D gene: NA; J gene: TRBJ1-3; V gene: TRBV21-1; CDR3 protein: CASRQGNTIYF; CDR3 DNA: TGTGCCAGTAGACAGGGAAACACCATATATTTT
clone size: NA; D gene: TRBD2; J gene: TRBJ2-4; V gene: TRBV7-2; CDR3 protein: CASSLVPGREGKNIQYF; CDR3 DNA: TGTGCCAGCAGCTTAGTGCCGGGGAGGGAGGGCAAAAACATTCAGTACTTC
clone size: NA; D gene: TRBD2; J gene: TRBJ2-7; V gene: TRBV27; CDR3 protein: CASSPKPASGSSYEQYF; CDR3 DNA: TGTGCCAGCAGTCCCAAACCCGCTAGCGGTAGCTCCTACGAGCAGTACTTC
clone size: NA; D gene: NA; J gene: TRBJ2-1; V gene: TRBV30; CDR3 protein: CAWSLRSSYNEQFF; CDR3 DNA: TGTGCCTGGAGTTTGAGGAGCTCCTACAATGAGCAGTTCTTC
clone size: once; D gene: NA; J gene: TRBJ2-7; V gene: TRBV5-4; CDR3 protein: CASSLRDHSYEQYF; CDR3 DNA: TGTGCCAGCAGCTTGCGGGACCACTCCTACGAGCAGTACTTC
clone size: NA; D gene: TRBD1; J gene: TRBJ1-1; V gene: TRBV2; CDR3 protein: CASTSVGSTGGYTEAFF; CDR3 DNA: TGTGCCAGTACCTCAGTGGGTTCGACAGGGGGCTACACTGAAGCTTTCTTT
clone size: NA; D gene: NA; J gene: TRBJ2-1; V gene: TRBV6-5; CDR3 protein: CASSYGRNEQFF; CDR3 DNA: TGTGCCAGCAGTTACGGACGCAATGAGCAGTTCTTC
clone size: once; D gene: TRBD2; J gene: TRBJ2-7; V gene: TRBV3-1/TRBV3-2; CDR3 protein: CASSPGGLADHEQYF; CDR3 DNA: TGTGCCAGCAGCCCTGGGGGACTAGCGGACCACGAGCAGTACTTC
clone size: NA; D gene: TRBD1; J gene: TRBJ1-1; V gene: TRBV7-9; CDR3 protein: CASSSTGPMDSEAFF; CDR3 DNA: TGTGCCAGCAGCTCGACAGGGCCGATGGATTCTGAAGCTTTCTTT
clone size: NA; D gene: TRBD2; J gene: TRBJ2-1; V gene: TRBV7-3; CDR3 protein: CASSSLAGGYNEQFF; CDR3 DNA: TGTGCCAGCAGCTCACTAGCGGGAGGGTACAATGAGCAGTTCTTC
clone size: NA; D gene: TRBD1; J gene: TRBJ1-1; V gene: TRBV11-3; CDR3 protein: CASSGNRGGNTEAFF; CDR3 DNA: TGTGCCAGCAGCGGAAACAGGGGGGGGAACACTGAAGCTTTCTTT
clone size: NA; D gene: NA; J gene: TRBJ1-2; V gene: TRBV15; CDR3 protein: CATSREGGFYGYTF; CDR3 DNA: TGTGCCACCAGCAGAGAAGGAGGGTTCTATGGCTACACCTTC
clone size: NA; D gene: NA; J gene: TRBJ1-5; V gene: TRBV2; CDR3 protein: CASSPGRGDSNQPQHF; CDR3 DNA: TGTGCCAGCAGCCCTGGACGAGGGGATAGCAATCAGCCCCAGCATTTT
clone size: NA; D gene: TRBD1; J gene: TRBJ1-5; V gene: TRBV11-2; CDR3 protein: CASSRDSYQPQHF; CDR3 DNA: TGTGCCAGCAGCCGGGACAGCTATCAGCCCCAGCATTTT
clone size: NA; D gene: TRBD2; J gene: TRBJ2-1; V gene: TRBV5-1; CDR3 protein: CASTTLAGVSNEQFF; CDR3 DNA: TGCGCCAGCACCACACTAGCGGGAGTTTCGAATGAGCAGTTCTTC
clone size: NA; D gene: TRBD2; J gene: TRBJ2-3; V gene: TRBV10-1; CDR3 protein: CASKTSGTDTQYF; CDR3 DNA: TGCGCCAGCAAGACTAGCGGCACAGATACGCAGTATTTT
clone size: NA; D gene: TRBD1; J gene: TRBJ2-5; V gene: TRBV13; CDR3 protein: CASSLGSGGQETQYF; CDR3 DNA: TGTGCCAGCAGCTTAGGCTCAGGGGGTCAAGAGACCCAGTACTTC
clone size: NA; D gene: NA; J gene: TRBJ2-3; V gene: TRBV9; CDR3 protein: CASSPPGQSTDTQYF; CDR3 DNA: TGTGCCAGCAGCCCCCCCGGCCAGAGCACAGATACGCAGTATTTT